These 18 T cell receptor beta chains share one sample of origin, sequenced in a study of spatial heterogeneity in lung cancer. Time point specified: sample taken at primary tumor resection. Sequencing of whole RNA from tumor, nontumor lung or frozen PBMC involved no sorting. TCRdb redid the calling of the 5' RACE reads with MiXCR, one entry per CDR3 protein. The data contain 35,000 to 55,000 distinct CDR3 sequences, roughly 13% of them singletons. Sequenced material: PBMCs, taken at surgery. These receptors were collected from a male donor with early-stage non-small cell lung cancer.

Many counts were recorded for this clonotype. This chain joins TRBV29-1 and TRBJ1-4; 12 positions match TRBD1. From germline, CDR1 is SQVTM and CDR2 ANQGSEA. The CDR3 extends over 15 amino acids. V dropped 4 bases and J dropped 4; count of bases not matched to a gene: 4. CDR3 region: CSVAGQGASNEKLFF. CDR3 nucleotides: TGCAGCGTTGCGGGACAGGGGGCTAGTAATGAAAAACTGTTTTTT.

This clonotype was picked up a small number of times. The chain employs TRBV6-2 or TRBV6-3 and TRBJ1-1, with D maybe TRBD1 (5 bases). Trimming removed 4 bases from V and 7 bases from J, with 22 bases in between. The CDR3 spans 16 residues. Germline V gives CDR1 MNHEY, CDR2 SVGEGT. In nucleotides, the CDR3 is TGTGCCAGCAGTTCCCCGAGAAAACAGAGCAGGGATGAAGCTTTCTTT. Encoded protein: CASSSPRKQSRDEAFF.

This clonotype has a count of ten or more. The gene calls are TRBV7-9 and TRBJ1-5, with D unresolved. The CDR3 is 14 amino acids. Germline-derived CDR1 and CDR2 are SEHNR and FQNEAQ (reference sequence). V lost 1 base to trimming and J lost 1 base, with 5 bases between them. CDR3 in amino acids: CASSLGVSNQPQHF. The CDR3 DNA follows: TGTGCCAGCAGCTTAGGGGTCAGCAATCAGCCCCAGCATTTT.

This clonotype has only a few counts. V usage is TRBV19 and J usage is TRBJ1-2; D perhaps matches TRBD1 (6 bases). Germline CDR1 and CDR2: LNHDA and SQIVND (reference sequence). Deletions cut 4 bases from V and 1 base from J, with 10 bases between. The CDR3 has 14 residues. CDR3 region: CASSRQAGNYGYTF. The CDR3 DNA is TGTGCCAGTAGTAGACAGGCCGGTAACTATGGCTACACCTTC.

The chain carries TRBV29-1 and TRBJ2-3; the D is unclear. Trimming removed 4 bases at V and 6 bases at J, with 14 bases between. The CDR3 contains 13 residues. Germline CDR1 SQVTM, CDR2 ANQGSEA. As DNA, the CDR3 is TGCAGCGTTGTGCGTTGGGTTGTGGATACGCAGTATTTT. Protein sequence: CSVVRWVVDTQYF.

The genes are TRBV7-9 and TRBJ1-6; no definite D call. The CDR3 length is 14 residues. V dropped 5 bases and J dropped 8 bases, with 13 bases sitting between them. CDR1 and CDR2 from the germline V gene are SEHNR and FQNEAQ (reference sequence). CDR3 loop: CASSLPSPYSPLHF. CDR3 coding DNA: TGTGCCAGCAGCCTCCCGTCCCCTTATTCACCCCTCCACTTT.

The V call is TRBV20-1, the J call TRBJ2-3, with unresolved D. This CDR3 region has 13 residues. The V gene's germline CDR1 is DFQATT and CDR2 SNEGSKA (reference sequence). V was clipped by 4 bases and J by 2 bases, with 10 bases between them. CDR3 nucleotides: TGCAGTGCTAACGGACCCTCCACAGATACGCAGTATTTT. This translates into CSANGPSTDTQYF.

The chain combines TRBV7-8 with TRBJ1-1; D remains unclear. Germline values: CDR1 SGHVS, CDR2 FQNEAQ. Trimming pared 5 bases from V and 5 bases from J, leaving 21 bases between. The CDR3 length is 16 residues. The CDR3 bases are TGTGCCAGCAGCCCAGATCTACACGGCCAAACAACTGAAGCTTTCTTT. This codes for CASSPDLHGQTTEAFF.

This clonotype was recorded at least ten times. V is TRBV3-1 and J is TRBJ1-5; tentative D call: TRBD1 (6 bases). Germline-derived CDR1 and CDR2 are LGHDT and YNNKEL (reference sequence). The CDR3 is made up of 11 amino acids. The V and J ends lost 3 bases and 15 bases respectively, with 12 bases between them. CDR3 sequence reads: CASSQGAAMHF. CDR3 coding DNA: TGTGCCAGCAGCCAGGGGGCAGCCATGCATTTT.

This clonotype was observed a handful of times. This rearrangement joins TRBV7-2 to TRBJ2-5; D is possibly TRBD2 (6 bases). Per the germline V gene, CDR1 is SGHTA and CDR2 is FQGNSA. The V end was cut by 4 bases, the J end by 3 bases, with 18 bases between. The CDR3 is 16 amino acids. This CDR3 is CASSSRREGIKETQYF. The CDR3 DNA follows: TGTGCCAGCAGCTCCCGGCGGGAAGGCATAAAAGAGACCCAGTACTTC.

CDR3 nucleotide sequence: TGTGCCAGCAGCCAAACCAGCGGGAGCACAGATACGCAGTATTTT. Encoded protein: CASSQTSGSTDTQYF. The chain carries TRBV3-1 and TRBJ2-3; perhaps TRBD2 as D (6 bases). Deletions cut 2 bases from V and 0 bases from J, with 9 bases between. The CDR3 consists of 15 residues. Germline loops: CDR1 LGHDT, CDR2 YNNKEL (reference sequence).

This clonotype showed up just a few times. CDR3 in amino acids: CASSQVSPGTDTQYF. CDR3 coding DNA: TGCGCCAGCAGCCAAGTGTCCCCGGGCACAGATACGCAGTATTTT. The chain has TRBV4-1 and TRBJ2-3; the D is unclear. The CDR3 is made up of 15 amino acids. Trimming removed 1 base from V and 1 base from J, with 9 bases in between. Germline V CDR1 and CDR2: MGHRA, YSYEKL.

In its sample, this clonotype was seen many times. The chain links TRBV6-2 or TRBV6-3 to TRBJ2-7, with 7 positions matching TRBD2. There are 15 residues in the CDR3. V shed 5 bases and J 2 bases; nucleotides not matched to a gene: 9. The germline V gene encodes CDR1 MNHEY and CDR2 SVGEGT. DNA of the CDR3: TGTGCCAGCAGTAATGGCGGCGGGAGTACCTACGAGCAGTACTTC. This codes for CASSNGGGSTYEQYF.

The table lists this clonotype with a few counts. The rearrangement uses TRBV7-9 and TRBJ2-7, with D perhaps TRBD1 or TRBD2 (5 bases each). V lost 8 bases to trimming and J lost 1 base, with 12 bases between them. CDR1 is SEHNR, CDR2 FQNEAQ, per germline (reference sequence). This CDR3 spans 13 amino acids. CDR3 nucleotides: TGTGCCAGCCGGGACGGCCGGTCCTACGAGCAGTACTTC. The encoded protein is CASRDGRSYEQYF.

The chain has TRBV20-1 and TRBJ1-5; TRBD1 might be the D (5 bases). Germline assignment: CDR1 DFQATT and CDR2 SNEGSKA (reference sequence). Between the trimmed V and J ends, which lost 2 bases and 2 bases, there was a span of 10 bases. This CDR3 region has 14 residues. The CDR3 reads CSARFSRGNQPQHF. In nucleotides, the CDR3 is TGCAGTGCTAGATTCTCCAGGGGCAATCAGCCCCAGCATTTT.

By sample fraction, this clonotype is medium-sized (0.01 to 0.1%). This chain links TRBV7-6 with TRBJ2-1, with TRBD2 matching 8 bases. V shed 4 bases, J shed 4 bases, and the junction held 12 bases outside the gene matches. The germline V gene has CDR1 SGHVS and CDR2 FNYEAQ. This CDR3 spans 17 amino acids. The CDR3 region is CASSSISGTSRYNEQFF. Written as DNA, the CDR3 is TGTGCCAGCAGCTCGATTAGCGGGACAAGCAGATACAATGAGCAGTTCTTC. Filled out from reference TRBV7-6 and TRBJ2-1, the complete variable domain reads GAGVSQSPRYKVTKRGQDVALRCDPISGHVSLYWYRQALGQGPEFLTYFNYEAQQDKSGLPNDRFSAERPEGSISTLTIQRTEQRDSAMYRCASSSISGTSRYNEQFFGPGTRLTVL.

This clonotype has at least ten counts. This chain joins TRBV18 and TRBJ2-7; D tentatively reads TRBD1 or TRBD2 (5 bases each). This CDR3 contains 14 residues. V dropped 6 bases and J dropped 2 bases, with 14 bases sitting between them. Germline CDR1 is KGHSH and CDR2 is LQKENI. The CDR3 region is CASSSGLVAYEQYF. The CDR3 DNA reads TGTGCCAGCTCCTCGGGGCTCGTGGCCTACGAGCAGTACTTC.

V gene TRBV6-5 combines with J gene TRBJ2-7, with D perhaps matching TRBD2 (5 bases). The CDR3 consists of 15 residues. With 6 bases removed from V and 2 bases from J, the gap between germline ends came to 17 bases. Germline V gene sequence: CDR1 MNHEY, CDR2 SVGAGI. The CDR3 DNA reads TGTGCCAGCAGGTCTGGACTGATTGAAACCTACGAGCAGTACTTC. This translates into CASRSGLIETYEQYF.